The 7 T cell receptor beta chains listed next were all sequenced from one sample in a study of blood T cell repertoires in COVID-19. The repertoire was sequenced with immunoSEQ multiplex PCR; TCRdb's copy has only in-frame clones and lacks some. The data hold around 270,000 clones, with 88% observed a single time. Sequencing was carried out using PBMCs or T cells enriched from blood (not recorded which). The receptor set was obtained from a woman aged 40 to 50 who had been exposed to COVID-19.

The chain carries TRBV19 and TRBJ1-2, with 7 positions matching TRBD1. Germline lookup yields CDR1 LNHDA and CDR2 SQIVND (reference sequence). The CDR3 has 15 amino acids. J lost 4 bases, V lost 6 bases, and 11 bases had no gene match. The CDR3 is CASRLSGTASYGYTF. CDR3 coding DNA: TGTGCCAGTAGGCTATCCGGGACAGCGAGCTATGGCTACACCTTC.

The chain joins TRBV27 to TRBJ2-2; 7 positions agree with TRBD2. The germline CDR1 and CDR2 sequences are MNHEY and SMNVEV (reference sequence). The J segment lost 2 bases and the V segment lost 0 bases, leaving 3 bases of the junction unmatched. The CDR3 length is 16 residues. Here the CDR3 reads CASSLSRGVNTGELFF. The CDR3 DNA reads as TGTGCCAGCAGTTTATCTCGGGGGGTAAACACCGGGGAGCTGTTTTTT.

The chain joins TRBV30 to TRBJ1-5, with 8 bases aligning to TRBD1. The length of the CDR3 is 13 residues. Germline CDR1 reads GTSNPN; CDR2 reads SVGIG (reference sequence). The ends lost 2 bases at V and 6 bases at J; junction bases unmatched: 3. CDR3 in amino acids: CAWSYTGGQPQHF. As DNA, the CDR3 is TGTGCCTGGAGTTACACAGGGGGTCAGCCCCAGCATTTT.

The chain couples TRBV28 to TRBJ1-6; 9 bases match TRBD1. Germline-derived CDR1 and CDR2 are MDHEN and SYDVKM. The CDR3 consists of 18 residues. V was clipped by 5 bases and J by 9 bases; unmatched bases: 17. The CDR3 nucleotides are TGTGCCAGCAGTCCCTCCACCGGGACAGGGACGGGTGGTTCACCCCTCCACTTT. Its protein product is CASSPSTGTGTGGSPLHF.

The chain links TRBV6-2 or TRBV6-3 to TRBJ2-3; D not certain. The CDR3 is 15 residues long. Per the germline V gene, CDR1 is MNHEY and CDR2 is SVGEGT. Trimming cost V 6 bases and J 1 base, with 14 bases left between them. In DNA form, the CDR3 reads TGTGCCAGCAGCACGAGATCGATTGGCACAGATACGCAGTATTTT. Amino acids: CASSTRSIGTDTQYF.

The chain uses TRBV19 and TRBJ2-3, with 13 bases aligning to TRBD2. The CDR3 length is 16 residues. Trimming cost V 3 bases and J 3 bases; bases outside gene matches: 3. CDR1 and CDR2 (germline): LNHDA, SQIVND (reference sequence). CDR3 sequence (DNA): TGTGCCAGTAGTATCGGACTAGCGGGGGTAACAGATACGCAGTATTTT. Translated, it gives CASSIGLAGVTDTQYF.

The chain is built from TRBV3-1 (or the pseudogene TRBV3-2) and TRBJ1-6, with D tentatively TRBD1 (6 bases). V lost 8 bases and J 5 bases, leaving 19 bases between the germline ends. This CDR3 has 16 amino acids. Germline CDR1 reads LGHDT; CDR2 reads YNNKEL (reference sequence). CDR3 bases: TGTGCCAGCCAGCTCGGGGGGCGGTATAATAATTCACCCCTCCACTTT. As protein: CASQLGGRYNNSPLHF.